The 16 T cell receptor beta chains below were found in one sample sequenced in a study of PD-1 blockade in mismatch repair-deficient tumors. TCRdb's copy holds only in-frame clones and misses some; the assay was immunoSEQ multiplex PCR. The data hold roughly 120,000 clones, with more than 70% observed a single time. The source material was peripheral blood, sampled 70 to 73 weeks after starting pembrolizumab. The receptors come from an adult with mismatch repair-deficient cancer.

The chain combines TRBV7-2 with TRBJ2-7; 10 nucleotides align to TRBD2. With 2 bases clipped from V and 6 bases from J, the junction kept 4 bases outside the gene matches. Germline V gene sequence: CDR1 SGHTA, CDR2 FQGNSA. The CDR3 is 14 amino acids. This CDR3 is CASSLLAGAGEQYF. The CDR3 nucleotides read TGTGCCAGCAGCTTACTAGCGGGAGCTGGCGAGCAGTACTTC.

V usage is TRBV7-9 and J usage is TRBJ1-5, with 9 nucleotides matching TRBD1. Germline lookup yields CDR1 SEHNR and CDR2 FQNEAQ (reference sequence). Trimming removed 4 bases from V and 7 bases from J; junction bases left unmatched: 5. The CDR3 spans 14 residues. The CDR3 reads CASSSDRGGQPQHF. CDR3 bases: TGTGCCAGCAGCTCGGACAGGGGTGGGCAGCCCCAGCATTTT. Full variable domain (remainder filled in from reference TRBV7-9 and TRBJ1-5): DTGVSQNPRHKITKRGQNVTFRCDPISEHNRLYWYRQTLGQGPEFLTYFQNEAQLEKSRLLSDRFSAERPKGSFSTLEIQRTEQGDSAMYLCASSSDRGGQPQHFGDGTRLSIL.

The chain combines TRBV4-1 with TRBJ2-1; tentative D call: TRBD1 (6 bases). The CDR3 spans 15 residues. Trimming pared 1 base from V and 9 bases from J, leaving 16 bases between. Germline lookup yields CDR1 MGHRA and CDR2 YSYEKL. CDR3 DNA: TGCGCCAGCAGCCAAGCCCTGGACAGTGTGGTTGAGCAGTTCTTC. Its translation: CASSQALDSVVEQFF.

The chain employs TRBV4-3 and TRBJ2-7, with D possibly being TRBD2 (5 bases). CDR3 length: 16 residues. Trimming left V 1 base short and J 0 bases short, with 13 bases between. CDR1 and CDR2 (germline): LGHNA, YSLEER. CDR3 bases: TGCGCCAGCAGCCAAGCCCTCGGGGAATACTCCTACGAGCAGTACTTC. This encodes CASSQALGEYSYEQYF.

The chain couples TRBV29-1 to TRBJ2-7; 7 positions agree with TRBD2. This CDR3 comprises 12 residues. Germline CDR1 SQVTM, CDR2 ANQGSEA. J was trimmed by 3 bases and V by 3 bases; bases with no gene match: 2. The CDR3 reads CSVDGGSYEQYF. As DNA, the CDR3 is TGCAGCGTTGATGGCGGGAGCTACGAGCAGTACTTC.

This clone was seen only a few times. The genes are TRBV6-5 and TRBJ2-7, with D unclear. The CDR3 contains 12 residues. Per germline, CDR1 MNHEY and CDR2 SVGAGI. V was cut by 2 bases and J by 6 bases, with 8 bases left in between. The CDR3 region has the DNA TGTGCCAGCAGTTACGACACGGGCGAGCAGTACTTC. It is translated as CASSYDTGEQYF.

This chain uses TRBV28 with TRBJ2-3; D unclear. The CDR3 runs to 12 residues. V was clipped by 3 bases and J by 2 bases, with 3 bases between them. The germline CDR1 and CDR2 sequences are MDHEN and SYDVKM. The CDR3 region has the DNA TGTGCCAGCAGTTTTACCACAGATACGCAGTATTTT. It specifies CASSFTTDTQYF.

The gene calls are TRBV6-1 and TRBJ2-2; D unclear. Trimming stripped 2 bases from V and 0 bases from J, with 7 bases between. There are 15 residues in the CDR3. CDR1 and CDR2 from the germline V gene are MNHNS and SASEGT. The CDR3 loop reads CASSERYANTGELFF. The CDR3 nucleotides are TGTGCCAGCAGTGAACGATACGCGAACACCGGGGAGCTGTTTTTT.

This clone has just a few counts. The chain couples TRBV7-9 to TRBJ1-2; 7 positions match TRBD1. After removal of 1 base from V and 4 bases from J, the junction contained 6 bases not matched to a gene. The V gene's germline CDR1 is SEHNR and CDR2 FQNEAQ (reference sequence). The CDR3 spans 15 residues. CDR3 sequence reads: CASSLGQGTAYGYTF. Written as DNA, the CDR3 is TGTGCCAGCAGCTTAGGACAGGGTACCGCCTATGGCTACACCTTC.

This clone was recorded only once. For the CDR3, the DNA is TGTGCCAGCAGCGTAGCGGGGGGAACTAATGAAAAACTGTTTTTT. Its protein product is CASSVAGGTNEKLFF. The chain combines TRBV9 with TRBJ1-4, with D possibly TRBD1 on 5 matching bases. Germline assignment: CDR1 SGDLS and CDR2 YYNGEE. The germline V and J ends were trimmed by 0 bases and 1 base, with 7 bases remaining between them. This CDR3 comprises 15 residues.

The gene calls are TRBV7-6 and TRBJ2-3, with 11 bases matching TRBD2. V gave up 5 bases and J gave up 0 bases; unmatched junction bases: 7. The CDR3 totals 17 residues. From germline, CDR1 is SGHVS and CDR2 FNYEAQ. CDR3 coding DNA: TGTGCCAGCAGCCCCGGGACTAGCGGTACTAGCACAGATACGCAGTATTTT. It yields the protein CASSPGTSGTSTDTQYF.

The chain recombines TRBV10-3 with TRBJ2-7; 13 bases agree with TRBD2. Germline V gene data show CDR1 as ENHRY and CDR2 as SYGVKD. This CDR3 spans 16 amino acids. V lost 6 bases, J lost 4 bases, and 9 bases stayed unmatched. The CDR3 coding sequence is TGTGCCATCAGCCTACTAGCGGGAGGGCCTCAATACGAGCAGTACTTC. Protein sequence: CAISLLAGGPQYEQYF.

This sequence joins TRBV29-1 and TRBJ2-7; TRBD2 agrees at 11 bases. V lost 6 bases, J lost 1 base, and 5 bases stayed unmatched. This CDR3 has 14 amino acids. Germline V gene data show CDR1 as SQVTM and CDR2 as ANQGSEA. CDR3 coding DNA: TGCAGCGTGGATGGACTAGCGGGTTCCTACGAGCAGTACTTC. Its translation: CSVDGLAGSYEQYF.

The chain couples TRBV14 to TRBJ2-5, with 8 bases matching TRBD2. The germline gives CDR1 SGHDN, CDR2 FVKESK. The CDR3 is made up of 15 amino acids. V was clipped by 4 bases and J by 5 bases; unmatched bases: 9. CDR3 sequence: CASSPILAGSETQYF. The CDR3 region has the DNA TGTGCCAGCAGCCCTATATTAGCGGGGAGCGAGACCCAGTACTTC.

This clone has just a few counts. The chain couples TRBV4-1 to TRBJ2-7; D not certain. V lost 0 bases to trimming and J lost 3 bases, with 6 bases between them. Germline loops: CDR1 MGHRA, CDR2 YSYEKL. The CDR3 totals 13 residues. The CDR3 loop reads CASSQELIYEQYF. The CDR3 region has the DNA TGCGCCAGCAGCCAAGAACTTATCTACGAGCAGTACTTC.

The genes are TRBV20-1 and TRBJ2-5; 9 bases map to TRBD2. Germline CDR1 reads DFQATT; CDR2 reads SNEGSKA (reference sequence). The V segment lost 4 bases and the J segment 7 bases; nucleotides outside the gene matches: 1. This CDR3 comprises 11 residues. DNA for the CDR3: TGCAGTGCTAAAGCGGGAGGGACCCAGTACTTC. Its translation: CSAKAGGTQYF.